This T cell receptor (beta chain) was identified during a study of Ad26.COV2.S vaccination and SARS-CoV-2 variants. Notes on the study in general: Quantification of TCR breadth and depth may have yielded underestimates of total T cell responses.

Treatment defined: roughly 18 received Ad26.COV2.S at low or high dose, single or two shots; about 5 received placebo; per-sample allocation not given. All samples were drawn on day 63, counting from the first vaccine or placebo injection. The vaccine delivered Wuhan-strain SARS-CoV-2 spike through an Ad26 vector. A word on this clone: Its antigen is not known.

Assay used: immunoSEQ multiplex PCR; TCRdb lists only in-frame clones, some missing. The repertoire holds hundreds of thousands of clones, with 75% to 90% as singletons. Germline-derived CDR1 and CDR2 are SEHNR and FQNEAQ (reference sequence). V lost 5 bases, J lost 5 bases, and 28 bases lay in between. CDR3 length: 19 amino acids. The TCR comes from a person between 18 and 60 years old who received the Ad26.COV2.S COVID-19 vaccine or a placebo. Sample: peripheral blood, taken in a trial of Ad26.COV2.S vaccine versus placebo. The rearrangement links TRBV7-9 to TRBJ2-1; D not certain. The CDR3 nucleotides are TGTGCCAGCAGCCAAGCGACCCTGTCAGGCCCCTCCGACAACAATGAGCAGTTCTTC. It encodes CASSQATLSGPSDNNEQFF.